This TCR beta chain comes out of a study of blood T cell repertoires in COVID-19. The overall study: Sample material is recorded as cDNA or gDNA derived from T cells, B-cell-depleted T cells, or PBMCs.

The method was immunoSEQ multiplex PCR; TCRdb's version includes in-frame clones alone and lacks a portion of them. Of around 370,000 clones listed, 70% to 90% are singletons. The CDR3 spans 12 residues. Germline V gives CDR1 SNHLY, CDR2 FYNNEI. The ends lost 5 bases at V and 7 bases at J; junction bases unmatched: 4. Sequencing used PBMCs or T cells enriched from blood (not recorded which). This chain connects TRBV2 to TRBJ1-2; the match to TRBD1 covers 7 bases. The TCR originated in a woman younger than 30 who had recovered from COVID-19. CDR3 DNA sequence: TGTGCCAGCAGTCCAGGGGGGACTGGCTACACCTTC. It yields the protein CASSPGGTGYTF.